This T cell receptor (beta chain) originates from a study of blood T cell repertoires in COVID-19. On the study more broadly: COVID-19 samples collected from the United States, Italy and Spain covered acute and convalescent phases.

Sequencing was performed with immunoSEQ multiplex PCR; in TCRdb, only in-frame clones are kept and a portion is missing. Among under 300,000 clones listed, roughly 80% were seen once. The sequence came from a middle-aged woman with active or convalescent COVID-19. The sample comprised peripheral blood.

Here the CDR3 DNA reads TGCGCCAGCAGCTCTGGGGACAGCAATAGCAATCAGCCCCAGCATTTT. Protein sequence: CASSSGDSNSNQPQHF. The chain links TRBV5-1 to TRBJ1-5, with 7 bases aligning to TRBD1. Germline CDR1 reads SGHRS; CDR2 reads YFSETQ. The CDR3 sequence is 16 residues long. Trimming at V came to 3 bases and at J to 0 bases, leaving 6 bases not matched to a gene.